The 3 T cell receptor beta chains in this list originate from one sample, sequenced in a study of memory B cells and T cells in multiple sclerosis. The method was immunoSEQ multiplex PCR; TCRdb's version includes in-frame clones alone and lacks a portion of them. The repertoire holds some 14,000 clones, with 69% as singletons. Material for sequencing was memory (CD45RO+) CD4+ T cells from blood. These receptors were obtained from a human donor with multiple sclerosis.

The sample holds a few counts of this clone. CDR3 bases: TGCGCCAGCAGCTTGGATCTCAGGGGGCTAACAGATACGCAGTATTTT. Translating it yields CASSLDLRGLTDTQYF. The V and J genes are TRBV5-1 and TRBJ2-3; 8 nucleotides agree with TRBD1. The V gene end was trimmed by 0 bases and the J gene end by 3 bases; junction bases not matched to a gene: 6. The CDR3 loop spans 16 amino acids. CDR1 SGHRS and CDR2 YFSETQ come from the germline V gene.

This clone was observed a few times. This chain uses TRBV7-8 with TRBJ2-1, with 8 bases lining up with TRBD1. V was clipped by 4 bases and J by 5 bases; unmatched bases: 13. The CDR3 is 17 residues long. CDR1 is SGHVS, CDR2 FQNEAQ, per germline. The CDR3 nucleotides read TGTGCCAGCAGCTCACCAACCGGGACAGGTTTTAACAATGAGCAGTTCTTC. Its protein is CASSSPTGTGFNNEQFF.

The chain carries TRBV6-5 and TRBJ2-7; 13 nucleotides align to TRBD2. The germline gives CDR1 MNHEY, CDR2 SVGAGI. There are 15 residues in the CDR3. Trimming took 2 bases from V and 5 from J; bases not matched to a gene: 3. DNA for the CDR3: TGTGCCAGCAGTTACAGACTAGCGGGAGGAGACGAGCAGTACTTC. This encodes CASSYRLAGGDEQYF.